The sequence of this T cell receptor beta chain was determined in a study of blood T cell repertoires in COVID-19. Germline V gives CDR1 ENHRY, CDR2 SYGVKD. The CDR3 totals 12 residues. Trimming shortened V by 5 bases and J by 5 bases, and 9 bases separated the two germline ends. Original processing notes: Scientists estimated how many nucleated cells there were by amplifying reference gene primers. Profiled with immunoSEQ multiplex PCR; TCRdb holds only in-frame clones, not every one. V and J calls and clone size are as listed in that table; D and trimming were resolved from the DNA. The table lists some 170,000 clones, around four fifths of them singletons, with roughly 3.1% in the top ten.

The V gene is TRBV10-3, the J gene TRBJ2-5; D is ambiguous. The sample consisted of peripheral blood. The sequence was collected from a man between 65 and 79 years old with acute or convalescent COVID-19. The CDR3 sequence is CAISLHGETQYF. DNA of the CDR3: TGTGCCATCAGTCTCCACGGGGAGACCCAGTACTTC.